Each of the 2 T cell receptor beta chains below was sequenced from the same sample in a study of blood T cells in healthy people across ages. PCR was performed a second time for about 7 to 12 cycles using a sample-barcoded 5' primer and a J-beta primer mix. TCRdb used MiXCR to reprocess the 5' RACE reads, holding one entry per CDR3 protein. This table holds roughly 1,100,000 distinct CDR3 sequences, 25% found once. The same specimen was also included in a second study, on T cells of mothers and their children.

Sequenced material: blood. The receptors here all came from a girl aged 2 to 9 in good health.

This clonotype occurred many times. The CDR3, as DNA: TGTGCCAGCAGCCTTAGCGGGAACTCCTACGAGCAGTACTTC. It encodes CASSLSGNSYEQYF. This sequence joins TRBV5-6 and TRBJ2-7; 8 positions agree with TRBD2. The trim removed 4 bases at V and 0 bases at J, leaving 3 bases unmatched. Germline assignment: CDR1 SGHDT and CDR2 YYEEEE. The CDR3 loop spans 14 amino acids.

The rearrangement joins TRBV4-1 to TRBJ2-2; D gene uncertain. Trimming pared 1 base from V and 7 bases from J, leaving 10 bases between. The germline V gene has CDR1 MGHRA and CDR2 YSYEKL. The CDR3 covers 14 residues. This chain's CDR3 is CASSQGTPGGELFF. The DNA of the CDR3 is TGCGCCAGCAGCCAAGGAACCCCCGGCGGGGAGCTGTTTTTT.